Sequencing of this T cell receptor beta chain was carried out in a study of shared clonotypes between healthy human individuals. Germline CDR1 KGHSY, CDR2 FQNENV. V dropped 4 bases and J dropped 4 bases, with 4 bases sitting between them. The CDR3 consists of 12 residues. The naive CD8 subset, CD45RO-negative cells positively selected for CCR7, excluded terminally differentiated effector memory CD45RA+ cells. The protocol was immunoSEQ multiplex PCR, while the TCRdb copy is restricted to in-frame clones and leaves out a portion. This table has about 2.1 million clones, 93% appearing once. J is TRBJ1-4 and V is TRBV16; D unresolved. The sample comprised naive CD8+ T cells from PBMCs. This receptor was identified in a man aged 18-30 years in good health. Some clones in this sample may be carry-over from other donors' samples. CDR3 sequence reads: CASSPNNEKLFF. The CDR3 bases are TGTGCCAGCAGCCCCAATAATGAAAAACTGTTTTTT. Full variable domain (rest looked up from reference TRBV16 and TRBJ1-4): GEEVAQTPKHLVRGEGQKAKLYCAPIKGHSYVFWYQQVLKNEFKFLISFQNENVFDETGMPKERFSAKCLPNSPCSLEIQATKLEDSAVYFCASSPNNEKLFFGSGTQLSVL.